This T cell receptor (beta chain) derives from a study of radiation and T cells in renal cell carcinoma. The time point here: baseline pretreatment blood. As to treatment: 15 Gy SBRT to primary tumor, nephrectomy 4 weeks later. Profiled with immunoSEQ multiplex PCR; TCRdb holds only in-frame clones, not every one. The profile shows 110,000 to 150,000 clones, roughly 80% of them singletons. V was pared by 6 bases and J by 8 bases, with 19 bases between. The CDR3 length is 15 residues. The germline gives CDR1 LNHDA, CDR2 SQIVND (reference sequence). The sample in question was blood, obtained from a patient whose treatment included radiotherapy and nephrectomy. The source is a woman between 50 and 59 years old with renal cell carcinoma. The gene calls are TRBV19 and TRBJ1-4; tentatively, D is TRBD1 (5 bases). Here the CDR3 reads CASSQTDISGEKLFF. The CDR3 DNA reads TGTGCCAGTAGCCAAACGGACATCTCTGGGGAAAAACTGTTTTTT.